A selection of T cell receptor beta chains follows, all from one sample in a study of T cell responses to AZD1222 COVID-19 vaccine. Using immunoSEQ multiplex PCR, the repertoire was profiled, and TCRdb retains in-frame clones only, with some absent. Here the sample spans over 55,000 clones, under 90% being singletons. The material sequenced was peripheral blood, taken 28 days after the second AZD1222 dose. The source is an adult who received the AZD1222 COVID-19 vaccine. The conserved cysteine and the conserved F or W are not part of the CDR3 here.

V gene: TRBV7-9; CDR3 protein: ASSPHLGQQNYYGYT
V gene: TRBV20-1; CDR3 protein: SAESYTEAF
V gene: TRBV19; CDR3 protein: ASSIGFRSGGASYNEQF
V gene: TRBV7-9; CDR3 protein: ASSVLAGGLDEQF
V gene: TRBV6-2/TRBV6-3; CDR3 protein: ASSQDRNLFNEQF
V gene: TRBV4-1; CDR3 protein: ASSQEARQGTREAF
V gene: TRBV4-2; CDR3 protein: ASSQDSVTQY
V gene: TRBV28; CDR3 protein: ASSRTAGNTIY
V gene: TRBV7-9; CDR3 protein: ASSSTGMNTEAF
V gene: TRBV4-3; CDR3 protein: ASSQERVLNTEAF
V gene: TRBV27; CDR3 protein: ASSLSAVAGLRGETQY
V gene: TRBV27; CDR3 protein: ASSPRPNSPLH
V gene: TRBV6-5; CDR3 protein: ASKDRNYGYT
V gene: TRBV6-5; CDR3 protein: ASSSTGGSYEQY
V gene: TRBV4-1; CDR3 protein: ASSAEGLLSYEQY
V gene: TRBV4-3; CDR3 protein: ASSQAKSSYEQY
V gene: TRBV5-3; CDR3 protein: ARSLAYRERECTDTQY
V gene: TRBV7-2; CDR3 protein: ASTSQGRQNYGYT
V gene: TRBV11-2; CDR3 protein: ASSDQETQY
V gene: TRBV5-8; CDR3 protein: ASSWGQGLSPQH
V gene: TRBV27; CDR3 protein: ASSLLRAPPNTEAF
V gene: TRBV24-1; CDR3 protein: ATNAGPINEQF
V gene: TRBV6-2/TRBV6-3; CDR3 protein: ASSRMANYGYT
V gene: TRBV7-2; CDR3 protein: ASSLLRGRGRLDEQF
V gene: TRBV7-8; CDR3 protein: ASSPDRADTEAF
V gene: TRBV2; CDR3 protein: ASSPRLAGTGETQY
V gene: TRBV11-2; CDR3 protein: ASSLPRPRTDTEAF
V gene: TRBV2; CDR3 protein: ASSGTAGYYNEQF
V gene: TRBV14; CDR3 protein: ASSQVDEQF
V gene: TRBV9; CDR3 protein: ASSVVPNTFNEQF
V gene: TRBV25-1; CDR3 protein: ASSEKGREGYT